This TCR beta chain was sequenced for a study of blood T cell repertoires in COVID-19. For the study at large: Samples came from the United States, Italy and Spain, spanning acute and convalescent COVID-19.

The germline CDR1 and CDR2 sequences are SGHRS and YFSETQ. The CDR3 spans 13 residues. V dropped 2 bases and J dropped 1 base, with 6 bases sitting between them. The repertoire was sequenced with immunoSEQ multiplex PCR; TCRdb's copy has only in-frame clones and lacks some. The sample comprises fewer than 90,000 clones, approximately 75% of which are singletons, and 14% rests with the top ten. The rearrangement uses TRBV5-1 and TRBJ1-1; D gene ambiguous. This TCR was sampled from a woman over 75 with acute or convalescent COVID-19. Sequenced sample: peripheral blood. DNA for the CDR3: TGCGCCAGCAGCTTCGGGAGGAACACTGAAGCTTTCTTT. It codes for CASSFGRNTEAFF.